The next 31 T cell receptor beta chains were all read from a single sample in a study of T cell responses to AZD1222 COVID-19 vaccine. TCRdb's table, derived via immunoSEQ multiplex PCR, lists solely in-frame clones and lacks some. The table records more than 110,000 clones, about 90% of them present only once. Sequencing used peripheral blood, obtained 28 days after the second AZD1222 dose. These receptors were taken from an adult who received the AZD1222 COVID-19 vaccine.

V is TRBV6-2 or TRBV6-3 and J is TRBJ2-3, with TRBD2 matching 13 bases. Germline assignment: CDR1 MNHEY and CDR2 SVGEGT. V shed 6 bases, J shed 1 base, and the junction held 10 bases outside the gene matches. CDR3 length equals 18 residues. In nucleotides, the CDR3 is TGTGCCAGCAGCCCGACTAGCGGGAGGTTCGAACGCACAGATACGCAGTATTTT. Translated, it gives CASSPTSGRFERTDTQYF.

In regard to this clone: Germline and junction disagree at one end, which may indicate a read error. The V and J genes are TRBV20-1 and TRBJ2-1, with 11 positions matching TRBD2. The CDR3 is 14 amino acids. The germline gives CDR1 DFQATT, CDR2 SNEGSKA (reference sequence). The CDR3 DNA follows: TGCAGTCCTAGTTCTAGCGGGAGGAACAATGAGCAGTTCTTC. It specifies CSPSSSGRNNEQFF.

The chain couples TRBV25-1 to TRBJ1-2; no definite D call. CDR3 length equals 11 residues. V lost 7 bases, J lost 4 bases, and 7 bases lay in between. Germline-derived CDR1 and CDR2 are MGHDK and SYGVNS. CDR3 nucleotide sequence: TGTGCCAGCACCGACGGCTATGGCTACACCTTC. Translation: CASTDGYGYTF.

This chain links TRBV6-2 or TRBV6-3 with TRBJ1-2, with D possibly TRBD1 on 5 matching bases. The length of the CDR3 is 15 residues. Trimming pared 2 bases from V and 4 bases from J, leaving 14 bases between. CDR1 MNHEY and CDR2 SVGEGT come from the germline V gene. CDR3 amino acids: CASSYLDSYTYGYTF. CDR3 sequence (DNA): TGTGCCAGCAGTTACCTTGACAGTTACACCTATGGCTACACCTTC.

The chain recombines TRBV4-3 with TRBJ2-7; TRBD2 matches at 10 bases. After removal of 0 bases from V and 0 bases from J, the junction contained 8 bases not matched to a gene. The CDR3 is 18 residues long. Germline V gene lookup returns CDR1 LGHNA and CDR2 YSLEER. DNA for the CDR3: TGCGCCAGCAGCCAAGAACGAGGACTAGCGGAAGGCTCCTACGAGCAGTACTTC. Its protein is CASSQERGLAEGSYEQYF.

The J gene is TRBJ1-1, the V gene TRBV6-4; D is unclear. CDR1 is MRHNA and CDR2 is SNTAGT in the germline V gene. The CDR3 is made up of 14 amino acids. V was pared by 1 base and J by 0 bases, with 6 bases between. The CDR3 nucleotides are TGTGCCAGCAGTGACTTATTTCTGAACACTGAAGCTTTCTTT. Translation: CASSDLFLNTEAFF.

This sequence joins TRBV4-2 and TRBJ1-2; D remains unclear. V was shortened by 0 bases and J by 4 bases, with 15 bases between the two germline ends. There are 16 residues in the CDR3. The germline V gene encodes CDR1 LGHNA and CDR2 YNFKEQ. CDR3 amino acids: CASSQDRGREPYGYTF. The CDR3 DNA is TGTGCCAGCAGCCAAGATCGAGGCCGAGAACCCTATGGCTACACCTTC.

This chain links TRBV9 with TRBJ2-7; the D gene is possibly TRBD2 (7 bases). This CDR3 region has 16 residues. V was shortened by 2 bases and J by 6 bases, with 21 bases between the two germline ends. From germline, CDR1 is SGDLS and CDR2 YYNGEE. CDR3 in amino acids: CASSVGLGVGGLEQYF. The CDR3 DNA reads TGTGCCAGCAGCGTTGGACTAGGAGTGGGGGGCCTCGAGCAGTACTTC. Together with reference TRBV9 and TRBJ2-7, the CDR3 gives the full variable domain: DSGVTQTPKHLITATGQRVTLRCSPRSGDLSVYWYQQSLDQGLQFLIQYYNGEERAKGNILERFSAQQFPDLHSELNLSSLELGDSALYFCASSVGLGVGGLEQYFGPGTRLTVT.

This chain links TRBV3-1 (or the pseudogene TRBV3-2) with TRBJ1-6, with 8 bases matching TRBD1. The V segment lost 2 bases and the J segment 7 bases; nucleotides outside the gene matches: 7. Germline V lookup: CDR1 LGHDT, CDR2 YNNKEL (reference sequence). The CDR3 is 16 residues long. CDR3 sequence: CASSQRSGGGNSPLHF. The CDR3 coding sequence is TGTGCCAGCAGCCAACGTTCAGGGGGCGGGAATTCACCCCTCCACTTT.

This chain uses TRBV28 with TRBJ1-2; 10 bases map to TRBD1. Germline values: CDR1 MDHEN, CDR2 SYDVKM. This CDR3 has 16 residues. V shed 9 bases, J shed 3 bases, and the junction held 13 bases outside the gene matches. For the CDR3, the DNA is TGTGCCAGTGTGGGGACAGGGGAACTTTTAGACTATGGCTACACCTTC. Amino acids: CASVGTGELLDYGYTF.

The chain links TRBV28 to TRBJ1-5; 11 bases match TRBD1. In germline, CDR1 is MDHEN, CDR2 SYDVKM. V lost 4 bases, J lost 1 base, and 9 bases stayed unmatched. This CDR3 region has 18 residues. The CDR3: CASSSPWTGGRSNQPQHF. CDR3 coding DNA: TGTGCCAGCAGTTCCCCATGGACAGGGGGCCGGAGCAATCAGCCCCAGCATTTT.

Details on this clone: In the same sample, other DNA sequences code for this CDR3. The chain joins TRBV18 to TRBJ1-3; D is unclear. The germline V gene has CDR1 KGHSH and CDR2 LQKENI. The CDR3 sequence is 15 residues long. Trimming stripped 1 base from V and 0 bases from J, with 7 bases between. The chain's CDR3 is CASSPRDFSGNTIYF. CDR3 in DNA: TGTGCCAGCTCACCACGCGATTTCTCTGGAAACACCATATATTTT.

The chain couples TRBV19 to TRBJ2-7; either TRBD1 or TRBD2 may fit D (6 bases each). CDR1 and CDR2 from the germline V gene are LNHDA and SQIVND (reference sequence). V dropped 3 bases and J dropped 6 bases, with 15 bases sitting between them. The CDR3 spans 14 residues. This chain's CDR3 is CASSMGGPWFEQYF. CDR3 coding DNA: TGTGCCAGTAGTATGGGGGGCCCTTGGTTCGAGCAGTACTTC.

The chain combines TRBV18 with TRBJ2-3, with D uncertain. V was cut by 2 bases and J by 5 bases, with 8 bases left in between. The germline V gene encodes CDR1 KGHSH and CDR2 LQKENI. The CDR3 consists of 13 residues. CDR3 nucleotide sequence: TGTGCCAGCTCACCATTCTCCGGAGATACGCAGTATTTT. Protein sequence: CASSPFSGDTQYF.

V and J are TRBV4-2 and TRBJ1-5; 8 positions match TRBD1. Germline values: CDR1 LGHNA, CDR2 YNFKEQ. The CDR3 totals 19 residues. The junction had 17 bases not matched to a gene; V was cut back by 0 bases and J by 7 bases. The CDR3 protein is CASSQDRGQGANIGQPQHF. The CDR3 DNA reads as TGTGCCAGCAGCCAAGATCGGGGGCAGGGGGCGAACATAGGACAGCCCCAGCATTTT.

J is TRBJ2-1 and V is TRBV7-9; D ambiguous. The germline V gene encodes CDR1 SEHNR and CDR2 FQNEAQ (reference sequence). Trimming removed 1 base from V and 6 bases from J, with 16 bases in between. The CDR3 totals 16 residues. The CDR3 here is CASSLELKAGANEQFF. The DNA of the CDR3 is TGTGCCAGCAGCTTAGAGCTGAAGGCCGGCGCCAATGAGCAGTTCTTC.

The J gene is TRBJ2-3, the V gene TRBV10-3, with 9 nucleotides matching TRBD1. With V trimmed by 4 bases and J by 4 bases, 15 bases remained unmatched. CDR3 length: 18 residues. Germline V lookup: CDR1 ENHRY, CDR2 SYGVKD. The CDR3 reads CAISGSFTGGRKADTQYF. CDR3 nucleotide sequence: TGTGCCATCAGTGGATCGTTTACAGGGGGCAGGAAGGCAGATACGCAGTATTTT.

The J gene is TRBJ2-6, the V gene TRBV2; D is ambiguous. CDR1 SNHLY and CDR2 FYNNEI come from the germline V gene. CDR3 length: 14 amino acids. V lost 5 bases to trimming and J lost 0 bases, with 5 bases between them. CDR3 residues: CASSLRSGANVLTF. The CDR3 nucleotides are TGTGCCAGCAGTTTGCGCTCTGGGGCCAACGTCCTGACTTTC.

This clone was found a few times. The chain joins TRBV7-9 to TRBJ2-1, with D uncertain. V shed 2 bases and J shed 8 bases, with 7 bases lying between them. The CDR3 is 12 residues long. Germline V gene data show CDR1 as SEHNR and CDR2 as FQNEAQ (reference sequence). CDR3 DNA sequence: TGTGCCAGCAGCTTACTGGCGGATGAGCAGTTCTTC. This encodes CASSLLADEQFF.

CDR3 amino acids: CATSRDRSGQGYQETQYF. In nucleotides, the CDR3 is TGTGCCACCAGCAGAGATAGGTCGGGACAGGGGTACCAAGAGACCCAGTACTTC. V is TRBV15 and J is TRBJ2-5; 10 nucleotides agree with TRBD1. The V segment lost 0 bases and the J segment 0 bases; nucleotides outside the gene matches: 7. The germline gives CDR1 LNHNV, CDR2 YYDKDF (reference sequence). The CDR3 covers 18 residues. Together with reference TRBV15 and TRBJ2-5, the CDR3 gives the full variable domain: DAMVIQNPRYQVTQFGKPVTLSCSQTLNHNVMYWYQQKSSQAPKLLFHYYDKDFNNEADTPDNFQSRRPNTSFCFLDIRSPGLGDTAMYLCATSRDRSGQGYQETQYFGPGTRLLVL.

The CDR3 here is CASSLDRWGRQPQHF. The CDR3, as DNA: TGTGCCAGCAGCTTAGATCGGTGGGGTAGGCAGCCCCAGCATTTT. The chain couples TRBV11-2 to TRBJ1-5; D is ambiguous. Between the trimmed V and J ends, which lost 0 bases and 7 bases, there was a span of 13 bases. The CDR3 sequence is 15 residues long. Germline CDR1 SGHAT, CDR2 FQNNGV.

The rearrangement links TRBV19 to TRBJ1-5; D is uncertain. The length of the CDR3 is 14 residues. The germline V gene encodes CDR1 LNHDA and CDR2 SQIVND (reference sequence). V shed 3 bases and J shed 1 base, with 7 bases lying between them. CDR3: CASSMARSNQPQHF. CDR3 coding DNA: TGTGCCAGTAGTATGGCGAGGAGCAATCAGCCCCAGCATTTT.

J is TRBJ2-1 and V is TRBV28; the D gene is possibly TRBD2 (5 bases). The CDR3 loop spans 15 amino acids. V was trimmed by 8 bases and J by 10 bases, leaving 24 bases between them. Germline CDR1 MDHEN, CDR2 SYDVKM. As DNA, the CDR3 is TGTGCCAGCGGACTTCTTTACGGGGTTCCCCCGGAGCAGTTCTTC. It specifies CASGLLYGVPPEQFF.

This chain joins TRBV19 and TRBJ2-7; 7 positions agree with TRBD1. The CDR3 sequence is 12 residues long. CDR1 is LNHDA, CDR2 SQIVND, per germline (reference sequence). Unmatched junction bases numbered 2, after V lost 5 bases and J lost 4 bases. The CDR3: CASSETGYEQYF. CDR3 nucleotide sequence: TGTGCCAGTAGTGAGACAGGGTACGAGCAGTACTTC.

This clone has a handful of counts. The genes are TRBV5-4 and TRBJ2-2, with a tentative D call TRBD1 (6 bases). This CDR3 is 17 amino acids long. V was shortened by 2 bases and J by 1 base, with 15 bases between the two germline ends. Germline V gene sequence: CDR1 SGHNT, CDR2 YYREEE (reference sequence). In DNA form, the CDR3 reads TGTGCCAGCAGCTTCGAACCGGGACACTGGAACACCGGGGAGCTGTTTTTT. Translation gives CASSFEPGHWNTGELFF.

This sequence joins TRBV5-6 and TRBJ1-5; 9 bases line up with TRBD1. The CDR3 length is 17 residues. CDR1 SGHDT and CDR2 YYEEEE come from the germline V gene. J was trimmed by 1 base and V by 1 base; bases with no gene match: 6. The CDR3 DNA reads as TGTGCCAGCAGCTTGAACAGGGGGCGAAGGAGCAATCAGCCCCAGCATTTT. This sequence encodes CASSLNRGRRSNQPQHF.

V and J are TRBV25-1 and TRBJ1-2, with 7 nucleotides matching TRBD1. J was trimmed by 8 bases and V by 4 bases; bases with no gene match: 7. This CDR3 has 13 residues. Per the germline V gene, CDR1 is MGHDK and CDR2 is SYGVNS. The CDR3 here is CASSAQGGRGYTF. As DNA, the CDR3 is TGTGCCAGCAGTGCCCAGGGGGGGAGAGGCTACACCTTC.

The CDR3 here is CASSDRRGIGTEAFF. The CDR3 nucleotides are TGTGCCAGCAGTGACCGGAGGGGGATTGGCACTGAAGCTTTCTTT. This rearrangement joins TRBV25-1 to TRBJ1-1; tentatively, D is TRBD1 (6 bases). The V end was cut by 3 bases, the J end by 4 bases, with 15 bases between. Per the germline V gene, CDR1 is MGHDK and CDR2 is SYGVNS. This CDR3 has 15 residues.

The CDR3 reads CASSVEIRDEQYF. The CDR3 nucleotides read TGTGCCAGCAGCGTAGAGATCCGAGACGAGCAGTACTTC. This sequence joins TRBV9 and TRBJ2-7; D is ambiguous. The V and J ends lost 0 bases and 5 bases respectively, with 9 bases between them. The CDR3 is 13 amino acids. Germline V gene data show CDR1 as SGDLS and CDR2 as YYNGEE.

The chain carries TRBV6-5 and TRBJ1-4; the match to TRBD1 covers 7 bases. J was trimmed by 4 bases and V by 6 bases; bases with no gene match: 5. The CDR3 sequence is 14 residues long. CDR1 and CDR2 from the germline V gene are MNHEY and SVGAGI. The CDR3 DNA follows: TGTGCCAGCAGCGAGGACAGGTTTAATGAAAAACTGTTTTTT. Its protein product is CASSEDRFNEKLFF.

As DNA, the CDR3 is TGTGCCAGCAGCACCGGGACAGAGAACACCGGGGAGCTGTTTTTT. Translated: CASSTGTENTGELFF. V gene TRBV21-1 combines with J gene TRBJ2-2; the DNA was not compared with TRBD1, the D call given in the table. TRBV21-1 is marked as a pseudogene. The CDR3 length is 15 residues.